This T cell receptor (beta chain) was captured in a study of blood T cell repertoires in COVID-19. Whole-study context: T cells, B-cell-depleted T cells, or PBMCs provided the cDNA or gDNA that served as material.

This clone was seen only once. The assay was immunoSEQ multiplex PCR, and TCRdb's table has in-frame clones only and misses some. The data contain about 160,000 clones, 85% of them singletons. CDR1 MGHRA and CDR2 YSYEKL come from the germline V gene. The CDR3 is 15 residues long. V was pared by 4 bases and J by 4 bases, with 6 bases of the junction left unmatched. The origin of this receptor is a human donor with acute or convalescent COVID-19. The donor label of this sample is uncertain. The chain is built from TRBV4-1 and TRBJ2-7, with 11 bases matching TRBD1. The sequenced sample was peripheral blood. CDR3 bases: TGCGCCAGCAGCCTGCCGGGACAGGGGGTGTACGAGCAGTACTTC. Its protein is CASSLPGQGVYEQYF.